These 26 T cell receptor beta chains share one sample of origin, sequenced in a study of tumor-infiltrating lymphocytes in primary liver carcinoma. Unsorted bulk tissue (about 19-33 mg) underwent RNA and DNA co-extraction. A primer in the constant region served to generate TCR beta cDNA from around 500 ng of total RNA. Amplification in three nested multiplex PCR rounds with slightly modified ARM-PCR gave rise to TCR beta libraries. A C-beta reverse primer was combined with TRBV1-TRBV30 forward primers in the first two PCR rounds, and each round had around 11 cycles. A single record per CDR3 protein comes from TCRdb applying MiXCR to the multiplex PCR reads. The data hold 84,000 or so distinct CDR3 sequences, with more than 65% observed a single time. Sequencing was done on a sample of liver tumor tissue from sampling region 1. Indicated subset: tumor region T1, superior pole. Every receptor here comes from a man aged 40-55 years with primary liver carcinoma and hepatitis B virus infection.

CDR3 protein: CARSPTGSGNTIYF. In DNA, the CDR3 is TGTGCTAGAAGCCCCACGGGCTCTGGAAACACCATATATTTT. V is TRBV11-2 and J is TRBJ1-3; D gene unclear. Germline lookup yields CDR1 SGHAT and CDR2 FQNNGV. The CDR3 totals 14 residues.

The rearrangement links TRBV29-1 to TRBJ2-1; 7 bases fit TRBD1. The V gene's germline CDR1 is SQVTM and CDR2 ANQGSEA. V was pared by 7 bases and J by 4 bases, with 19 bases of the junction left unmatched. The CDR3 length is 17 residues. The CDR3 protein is CSARQGWGKGAYNEQFF. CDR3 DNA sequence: TGCAGCGCAAGACAGGGTTGGGGTAAGGGCGCATACAATGAGCAGTTCTTC.

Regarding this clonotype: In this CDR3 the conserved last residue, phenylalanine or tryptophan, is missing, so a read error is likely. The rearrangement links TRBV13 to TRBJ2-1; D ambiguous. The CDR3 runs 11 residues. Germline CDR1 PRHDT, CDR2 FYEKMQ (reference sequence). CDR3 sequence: CTSSLINEQFL. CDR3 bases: TGTACCAGCAGCTTAATAAATGAGCAGTTCCTC.

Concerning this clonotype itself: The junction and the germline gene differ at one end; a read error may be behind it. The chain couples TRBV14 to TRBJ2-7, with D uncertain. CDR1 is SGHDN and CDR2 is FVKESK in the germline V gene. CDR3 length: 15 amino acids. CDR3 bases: TGTGCCAGCAACCAAGATACGAACAGATACTACGAGCTGTACTTC. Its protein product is CASNQDTNRYYELYF.

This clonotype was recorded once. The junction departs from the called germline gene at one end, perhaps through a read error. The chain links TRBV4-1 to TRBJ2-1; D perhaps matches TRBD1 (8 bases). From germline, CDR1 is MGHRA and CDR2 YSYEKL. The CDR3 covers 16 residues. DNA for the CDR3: TGCGCCAGCAGCCAAGACTGGACAGGGACTAAGAATGAGCTGTTCTTC. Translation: CASSQDWTGTKNELFF.

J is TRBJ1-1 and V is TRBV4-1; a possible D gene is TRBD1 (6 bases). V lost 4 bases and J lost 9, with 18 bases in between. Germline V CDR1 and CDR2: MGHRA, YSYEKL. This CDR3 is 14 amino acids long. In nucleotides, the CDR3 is TGCGCCAGCAGCCCTCAAGAGGGGGGAACTAAAGCTTTCTTT. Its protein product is CASSPQEGGTKAFF.

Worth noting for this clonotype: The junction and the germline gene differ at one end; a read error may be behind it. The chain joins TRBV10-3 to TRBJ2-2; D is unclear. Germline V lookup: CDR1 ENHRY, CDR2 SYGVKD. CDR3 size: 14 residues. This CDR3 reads CATSESRDDGELFF. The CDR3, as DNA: TGTGCCACCAGTGAGTCTAGGGATGACGGGGAGCTGTTTTTT.

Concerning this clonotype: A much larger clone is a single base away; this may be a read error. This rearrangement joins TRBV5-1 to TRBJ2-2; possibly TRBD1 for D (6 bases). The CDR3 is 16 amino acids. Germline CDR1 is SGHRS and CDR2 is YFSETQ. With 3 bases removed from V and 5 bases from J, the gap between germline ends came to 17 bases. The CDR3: CASSWPEDRFTGELFF. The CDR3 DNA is TGCGCCAGCAGCTGGCCCGAAGACAGGTTTACCGGGGAGCTGTTTTTT.

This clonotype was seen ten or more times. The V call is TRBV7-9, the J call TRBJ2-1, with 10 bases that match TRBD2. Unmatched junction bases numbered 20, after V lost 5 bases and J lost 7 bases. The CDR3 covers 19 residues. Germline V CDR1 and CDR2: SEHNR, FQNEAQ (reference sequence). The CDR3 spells CASSAPMGGLADFGNEQFF. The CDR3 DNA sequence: TGTGCCAGCAGCGCCCCAATGGGAGGACTAGCGGACTTCGGGAATGAGCAGTTCTTC.

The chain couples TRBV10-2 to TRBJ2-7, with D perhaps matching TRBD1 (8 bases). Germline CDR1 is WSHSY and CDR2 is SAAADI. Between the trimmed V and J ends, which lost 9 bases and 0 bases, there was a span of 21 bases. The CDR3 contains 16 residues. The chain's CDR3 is CASRGGTGQLSYEQYF. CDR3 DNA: TGCGCCAGTAGGGGGGGGACAGGACAGCTCTCCTACGAGCAGTACTTC.

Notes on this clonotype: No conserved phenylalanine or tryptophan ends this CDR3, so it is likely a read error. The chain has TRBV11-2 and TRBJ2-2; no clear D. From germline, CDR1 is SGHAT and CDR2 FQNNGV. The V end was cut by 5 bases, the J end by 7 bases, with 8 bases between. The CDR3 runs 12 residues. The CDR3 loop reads CASSIDRGELFY. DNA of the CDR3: TGTGCCAGCAGCATTGACCGCGGGGAGCTGTTTTAT.

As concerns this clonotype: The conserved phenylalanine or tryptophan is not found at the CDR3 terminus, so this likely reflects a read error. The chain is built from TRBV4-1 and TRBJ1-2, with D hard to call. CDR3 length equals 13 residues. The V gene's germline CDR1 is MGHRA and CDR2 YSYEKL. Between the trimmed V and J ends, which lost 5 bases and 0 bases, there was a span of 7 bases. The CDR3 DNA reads TGCGCCAGCAGCGATAAAGCTAACTATGGCTACACCCTC. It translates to CASSDKANYGYTL.

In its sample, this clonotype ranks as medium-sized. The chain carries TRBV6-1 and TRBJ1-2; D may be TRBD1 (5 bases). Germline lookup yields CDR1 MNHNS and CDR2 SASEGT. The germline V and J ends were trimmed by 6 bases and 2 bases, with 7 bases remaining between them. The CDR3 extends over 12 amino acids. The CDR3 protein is CASRRDNYGYTF. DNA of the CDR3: TGTGCCAGCAGGCGGGACAACTATGGCTACACCTTC.

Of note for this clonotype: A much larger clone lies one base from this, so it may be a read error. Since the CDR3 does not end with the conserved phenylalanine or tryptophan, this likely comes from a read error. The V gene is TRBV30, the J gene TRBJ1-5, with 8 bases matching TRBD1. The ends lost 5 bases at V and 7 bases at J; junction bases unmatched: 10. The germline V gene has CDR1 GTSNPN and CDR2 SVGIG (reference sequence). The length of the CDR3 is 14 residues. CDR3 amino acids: CAWSSETGDQPQHS. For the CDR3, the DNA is TGTGCCTGGTCTTCAGAGACAGGGGACCAGCCCCAGCATTCT.

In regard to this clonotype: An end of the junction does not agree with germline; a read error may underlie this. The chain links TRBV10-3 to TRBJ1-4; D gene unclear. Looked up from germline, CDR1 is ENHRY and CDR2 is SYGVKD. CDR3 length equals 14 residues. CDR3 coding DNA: TGTGTCATCAGTGAAGGACGAATCAATGAAAGACTGTTTTTT. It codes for CVISEGRINERLFF.

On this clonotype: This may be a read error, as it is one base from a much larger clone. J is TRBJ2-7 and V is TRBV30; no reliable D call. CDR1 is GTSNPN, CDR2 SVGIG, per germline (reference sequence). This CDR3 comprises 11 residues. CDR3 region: CAWSPAYGQYF. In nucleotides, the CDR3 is TGTGCCTGGAGTCCGGCCTACGGGCAGTACTTC.

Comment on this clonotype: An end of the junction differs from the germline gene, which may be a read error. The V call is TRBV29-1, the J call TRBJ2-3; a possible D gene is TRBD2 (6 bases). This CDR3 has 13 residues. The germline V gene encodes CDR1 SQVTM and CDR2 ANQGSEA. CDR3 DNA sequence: TGCAGCGTTGATGGGGGGATAAGCGATACGCATTATTTT. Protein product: CSVDGGISDTHYF.

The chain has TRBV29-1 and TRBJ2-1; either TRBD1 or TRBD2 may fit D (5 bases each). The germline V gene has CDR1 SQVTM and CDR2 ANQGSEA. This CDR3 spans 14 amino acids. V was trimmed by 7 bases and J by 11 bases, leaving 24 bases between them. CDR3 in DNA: TGCAGCGCTGGGGCTAGTGGGAGATCGAATAAGCAGTTCTTC. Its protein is CSAGASGRSNKQFF.

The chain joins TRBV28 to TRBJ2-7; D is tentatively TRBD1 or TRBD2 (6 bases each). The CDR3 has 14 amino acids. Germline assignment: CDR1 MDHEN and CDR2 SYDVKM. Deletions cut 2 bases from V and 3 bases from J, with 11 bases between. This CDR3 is CASSLRGENYEQYF. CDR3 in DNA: TGTGCCAGCAGTTTAAGGGGGGAAAACTACGAGCAGTACTTC.

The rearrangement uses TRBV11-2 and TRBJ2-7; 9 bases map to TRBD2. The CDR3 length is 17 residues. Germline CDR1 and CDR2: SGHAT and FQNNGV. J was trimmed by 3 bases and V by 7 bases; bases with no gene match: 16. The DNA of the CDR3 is TGTGCCAGCAACCAGGAACTAGCGGGTTTCCCTTTCTACGAGCAGTACTTC. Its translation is CASNQELAGFPFYEQYF. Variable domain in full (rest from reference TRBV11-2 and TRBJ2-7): EAGVAQSPRYKIIEKRQSVAFWCNPISGHATLYWYQQILGQGPKLLIQFQNNGVVDDSQLPKDRFSAERLKGVDSTLKIQPAKLEDSAVYLCASNQELAGFPFYEQYFGPGTRLTVT.

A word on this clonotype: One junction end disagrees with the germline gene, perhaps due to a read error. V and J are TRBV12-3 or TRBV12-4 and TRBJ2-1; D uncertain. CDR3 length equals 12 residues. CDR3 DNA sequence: TGTACCAGCAGTCCACTTTCCATTGAGCAGTTCTTC. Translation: CTSSPLSIEQFF.

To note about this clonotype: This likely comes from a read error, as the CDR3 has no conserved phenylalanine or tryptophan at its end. CDR3 sequence: CASSELAPGELFL. CDR3 DNA: TGCGCCAGCAGTGAGCTAGCGCCCGGGGAGCTGTTTCTT. The chain is built from TRBV10-1 and TRBJ2-2; weak D call: TRBD2 (6 bases). Germline values: CDR1 WNHNN, CDR2 SYGVQD (reference sequence). This CDR3 is built from 13 residues. The germline V and J ends were trimmed by 2 bases and 6 bases, with 7 bases remaining between them.

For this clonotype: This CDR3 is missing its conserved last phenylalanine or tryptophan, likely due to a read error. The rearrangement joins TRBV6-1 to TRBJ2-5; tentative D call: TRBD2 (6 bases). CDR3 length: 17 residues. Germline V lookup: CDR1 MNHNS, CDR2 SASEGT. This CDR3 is CARSASTGVNRQETQYI. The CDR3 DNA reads TGTGCCCGCAGCGCTAGCACGGGGGTAAACCGCCAAGAGACCCAGTACATC.

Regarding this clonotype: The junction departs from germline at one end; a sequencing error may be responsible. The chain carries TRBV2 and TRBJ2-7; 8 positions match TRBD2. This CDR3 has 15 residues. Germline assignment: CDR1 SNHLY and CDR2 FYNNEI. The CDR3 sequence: CTSSQGGLEPYEQYF. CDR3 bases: TGTACCAGCAGTCAAGGGGGACTAGAGCCCTACGAGCAGTACTTC.

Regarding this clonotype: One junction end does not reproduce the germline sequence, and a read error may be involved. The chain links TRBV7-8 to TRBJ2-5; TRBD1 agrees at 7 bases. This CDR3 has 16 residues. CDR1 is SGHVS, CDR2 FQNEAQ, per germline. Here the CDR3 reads CASSPRRAGGQETRYF. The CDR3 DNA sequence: TGTGCCAGCAGCCCCCGGAGAGCAGGGGGTCAAGAGACCCGGTACTTC.

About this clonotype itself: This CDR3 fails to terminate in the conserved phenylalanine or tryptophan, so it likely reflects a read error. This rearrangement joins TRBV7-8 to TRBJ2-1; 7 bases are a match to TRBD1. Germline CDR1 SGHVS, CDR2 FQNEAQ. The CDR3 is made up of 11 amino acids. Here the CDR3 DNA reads TGTACCAGCAGGGGGTACAATGAGCAGTTCCTC. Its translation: CTSRGYNEQFL.